What follows are 10 T cell receptor beta chains derived from one specimen sequenced in a study of siplizumab effects on memory and regulatory T cells. Generated by immunoSEQ multiplex PCR, the TCRdb table keeps only in-frame clones and is missing some. The data hold about 120,000 clones, with roughly 94% observed a single time. The sequenced sample consisted of non-Treg CD4+ T cells sorted from blood. These receptor sequences come from a human donor in good health.

The chain links TRBV12-5 to TRBJ2-7, with D perhaps TRBD2 (5 bases). Germline V gene data show CDR1 as LGHNT and CDR2 as FRNRAP. Deletions cut 0 bases from V and 2 bases from J, with 11 bases between. This CDR3 comprises 15 residues. The CDR3 region has the DNA TGTGCTAGTGGTTTGGTACTAGGATACACCTACGAGCAGTACTTC. This encodes CASGLVLGYTYEQYF.

V gene TRBV5-8 combines with J gene TRBJ1-1; 8 nucleotides align to TRBD1. The germline V gene has CDR1 SGHTS and CDR2 YDEGEE. The junction had 16 bases not matched to a gene; V was cut back by 6 bases and J by 3 bases. The CDR3 runs 17 residues. The CDR3 sequence is CASNIKRDRRLHTEAFF. The CDR3 nucleotides are TGTGCCAGCAACATAAAGCGGGACAGGCGCCTTCACACTGAAGCTTTCTTT.

The CDR3 coding sequence is TGTGCCACCTCCCGGGACAGGGGTAGAGCTTTCTTT. This encodes CATSRDRGRAFF. The rearrangement joins TRBV7-9 to TRBJ1-1; 10 nucleotides match TRBD1. Per germline, CDR1 SEHNR and CDR2 FQNEAQ (reference sequence). The CDR3 loop spans 12 amino acids. The junction had 9 bases not matched to a gene; V was cut back by 10 bases and J by 10 bases.

The rearrangement links TRBV5-4 to TRBJ2-3; tentatively, D is TRBD2 (5 bases). The germline V gene encodes CDR1 SGHNT and CDR2 YYREEE (reference sequence). Trimming left V 0 bases short and J 9 bases short, with 8 bases between. CDR3 length equals 12 residues. Here the CDR3 DNA reads TGTGCCAGCAGCTTGGAGCGGACGACGCAGTATTTT. Its protein is CASSLERTTQYF.

The chain couples TRBV4-2 to TRBJ1-5; D remains unclear. V was shortened by 0 bases and J by 15 bases, with 18 bases between the two germline ends. The CDR3 runs 14 residues. Looked up from germline, CDR1 is LGHNA and CDR2 is YNFKEQ. CDR3 residues: CASSQEYAFAPLHF. CDR3 in DNA: TGTGCCAGCAGCCAAGAATACGCTTTCGCTCCACTGCATTTT.

V and J are TRBV15 and TRBJ2-1; the match to TRBD1 covers 7 bases. Unmatched junction bases numbered 3, after V lost 1 base and J lost 3 bases. The germline V gene has CDR1 LNHNV and CDR2 YYDKDF (reference sequence). The CDR3 loop spans 15 amino acids. The CDR3 DNA reads as TGTGCCACCAGCAGAGCCCGGGACAGCTACAATGAGCAGTTCTTC. It is translated as CATSRARDSYNEQFF.

This sequence joins TRBV19 and TRBJ1-3; 7 bases match TRBD1. CDR3 length equals 14 residues. With 9 bases clipped from V and 0 bases from J, the junction kept 5 bases outside the gene matches. Germline V lookup: CDR1 LNHDA, CDR2 SQIVND (reference sequence). The DNA for the CDR3 is TGTGCCAGCGACAGGGACCGCTCTGGAAACACCATATATTTT. This gives the protein CASDRDRSGNTIYF.

This CDR3 is CSVDFTGEGETQYF. The DNA of the CDR3 is TGCAGCGTTGACTTTACAGGGGAAGGAGAGACCCAGTACTTC. The rearrangement joins TRBV29-1 to TRBJ2-5, with 7 bases identical to TRBD1. The V segment lost 3 bases and the J segment 4 bases; nucleotides outside the gene matches: 8. The CDR3 length is 14 residues. Germline V gene data show CDR1 as SQVTM and CDR2 as ANQGSEA.

The CDR3 is CASTGPVPYEQYF. Written as DNA, the CDR3 is TGTGCCAGCACTGGGCCGGTGCCCTACGAGCAGTACTTC. The genes are TRBV28 and TRBJ2-7; D gene unclear. There are 13 residues in the CDR3. V was clipped by 7 bases and J by 2 bases, with 12 bases between them. Germline loops: CDR1 MDHEN, CDR2 SYDVKM.

This chain connects TRBV2 to TRBJ2-6; a possible D gene is TRBD1 (5 bases). The V gene lost 3 bases and the J gene lost 3 bases, with 9 bases spanning the gap. The V gene's germline CDR1 is SNHLY and CDR2 FYNNEI. This CDR3 has 15 amino acids. The CDR3 here is CASSEKGNGANVLTF. The CDR3 DNA sequence: TGTGCCAGCAGTGAGAAGGGGAATGGGGCCAACGTCCTGACTTTC.